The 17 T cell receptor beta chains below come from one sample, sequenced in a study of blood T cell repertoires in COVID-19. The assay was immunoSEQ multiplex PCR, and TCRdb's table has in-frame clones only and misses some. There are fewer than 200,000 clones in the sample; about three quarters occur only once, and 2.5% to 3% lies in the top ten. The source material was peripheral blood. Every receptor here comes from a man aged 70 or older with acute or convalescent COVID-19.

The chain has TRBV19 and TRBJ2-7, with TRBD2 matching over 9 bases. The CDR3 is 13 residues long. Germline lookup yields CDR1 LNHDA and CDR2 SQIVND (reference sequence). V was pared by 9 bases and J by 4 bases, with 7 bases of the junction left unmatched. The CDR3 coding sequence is TGTGCCAGCAATCCTAGCGGGACGTACGAGCAGTACTTC. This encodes CASNPSGTYEQYF. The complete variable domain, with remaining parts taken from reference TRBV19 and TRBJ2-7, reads DGGITQSPKYLFRKEGQNVTLSCEQNLNHDAMYWYRQDPGQGLRLIYYSQIVNDFQKGDIAEGYSVSREKKESFPLTVTSAQKNPTAFYLCASNPSGTYEQYFGPGTRLTVT.

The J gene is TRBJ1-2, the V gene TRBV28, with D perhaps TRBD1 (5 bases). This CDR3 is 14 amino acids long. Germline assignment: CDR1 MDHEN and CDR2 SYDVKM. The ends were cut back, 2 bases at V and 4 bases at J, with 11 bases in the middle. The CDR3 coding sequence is TGTGCCAGCAGTTTAACGGGGGGGGTCTATGGCTACACCTTC. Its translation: CASSLTGGVYGYTF.

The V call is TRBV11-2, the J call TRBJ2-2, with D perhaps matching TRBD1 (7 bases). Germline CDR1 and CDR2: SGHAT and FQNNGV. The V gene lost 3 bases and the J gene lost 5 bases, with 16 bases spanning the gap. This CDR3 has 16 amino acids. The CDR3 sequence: CASSLLGSGGTGELFF. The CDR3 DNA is TGTGCCAGCAGCTTGCTCGGGTCAGGGGGGACCGGGGAGCTGTTTTTT.

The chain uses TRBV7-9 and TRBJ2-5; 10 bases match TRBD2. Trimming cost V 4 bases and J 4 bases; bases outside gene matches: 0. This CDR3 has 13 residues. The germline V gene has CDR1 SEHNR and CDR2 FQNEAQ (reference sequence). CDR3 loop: CASSSSGGETQYF. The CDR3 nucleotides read TGTGCCAGCAGCTCTAGCGGGGGAGAGACCCAGTACTTC. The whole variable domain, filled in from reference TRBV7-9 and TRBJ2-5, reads DTGVSQNPRHKITKRGQNVTFRCDPISEHNRLYWYRQTLGQGPEFLTYFQNEAQLEKSRLLSDRFSAERPKGSFSTLEIQRTEQGDSAMYLCASSSSGGETQYFGPGTRLLVL.

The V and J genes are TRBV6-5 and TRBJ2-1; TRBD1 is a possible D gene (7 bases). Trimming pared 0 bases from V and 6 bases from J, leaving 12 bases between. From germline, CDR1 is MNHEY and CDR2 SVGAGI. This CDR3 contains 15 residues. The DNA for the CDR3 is TGTGCCAGCAGTTACTCGAACAGGGGAGGCAATGAGCAGTTCTTC. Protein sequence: CASSYSNRGGNEQFF.

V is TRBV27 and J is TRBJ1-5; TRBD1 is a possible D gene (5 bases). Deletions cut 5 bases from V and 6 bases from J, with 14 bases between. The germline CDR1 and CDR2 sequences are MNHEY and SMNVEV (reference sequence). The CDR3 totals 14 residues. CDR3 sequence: CASSKGVNPQPQHF. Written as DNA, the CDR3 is TGTGCCAGCAGTAAAGGGGTAAATCCTCAGCCCCAGCATTTT.

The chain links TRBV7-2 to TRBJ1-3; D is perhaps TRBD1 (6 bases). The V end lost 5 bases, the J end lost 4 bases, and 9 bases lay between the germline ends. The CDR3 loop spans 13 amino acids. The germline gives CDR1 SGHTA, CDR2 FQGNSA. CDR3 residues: CASSQQGGNTIYF. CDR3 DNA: TGTGCCAGCAGCCAACAGGGAGGAAACACCATATATTTT.

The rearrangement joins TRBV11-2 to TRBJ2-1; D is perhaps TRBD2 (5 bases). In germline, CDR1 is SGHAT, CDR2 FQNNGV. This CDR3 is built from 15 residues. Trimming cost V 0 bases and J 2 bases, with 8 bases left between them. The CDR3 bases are TGTGCCAGCAGCTTAGAAGCGGACCCCTACAATGAGCAGTTCTTC. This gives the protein CASSLEADPYNEQFF.

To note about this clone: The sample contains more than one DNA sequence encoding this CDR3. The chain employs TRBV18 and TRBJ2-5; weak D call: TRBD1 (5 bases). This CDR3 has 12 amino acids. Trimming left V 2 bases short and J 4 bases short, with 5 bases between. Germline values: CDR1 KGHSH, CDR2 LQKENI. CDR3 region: CASSPGAETQYF. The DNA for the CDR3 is TGTGCCAGCTCACCAGGGGCAGAGACCCAGTACTTC.

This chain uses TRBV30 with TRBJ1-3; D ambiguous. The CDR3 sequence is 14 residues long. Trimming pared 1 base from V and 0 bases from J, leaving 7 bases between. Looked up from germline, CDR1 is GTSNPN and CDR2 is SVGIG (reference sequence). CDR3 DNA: TGTGCCTGGAGTGGACTCAGCTCTGGAAACACCATATATTTT. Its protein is CAWSGLSSGNTIYF. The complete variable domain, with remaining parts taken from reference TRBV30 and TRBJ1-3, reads SQTIHQWPATLVQPVGSPLSLECTVEGTSNPNLYWYRQAAGRGLQLLFYSVGIGQISSEVPQNLSASRPQDRQFILSSKKLLLSDSGFYLCAWSGLSSGNTIYFGEGSWLTVV.

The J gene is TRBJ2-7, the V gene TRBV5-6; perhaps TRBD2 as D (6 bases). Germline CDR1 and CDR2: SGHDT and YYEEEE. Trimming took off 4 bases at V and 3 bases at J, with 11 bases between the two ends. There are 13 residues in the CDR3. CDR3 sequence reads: CASSTGSYYEQYF. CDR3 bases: TGTGCCAGCAGCACCGGGAGTTACTACGAGCAGTACTTC. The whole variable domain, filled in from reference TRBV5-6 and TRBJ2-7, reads DAGVTQSPTHLIKTRGQQVTLRCSPKSGHDTVSWYQQALGQGPQFIFQYYEEEERQRGNFPDRFSGHQFPNYSSELNVNALLLGDSALYLCASSTGSYYEQYFGPGTRLTVT.

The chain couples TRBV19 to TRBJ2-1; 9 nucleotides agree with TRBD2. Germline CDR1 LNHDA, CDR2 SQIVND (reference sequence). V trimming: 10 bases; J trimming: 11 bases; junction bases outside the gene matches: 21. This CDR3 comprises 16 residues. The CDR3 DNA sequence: TGTGCCACCAAAGGATTAGCGGGGGACCGGGGGGGTAAGCAGTTCTTC. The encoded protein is CATKGLAGDRGGKQFF.

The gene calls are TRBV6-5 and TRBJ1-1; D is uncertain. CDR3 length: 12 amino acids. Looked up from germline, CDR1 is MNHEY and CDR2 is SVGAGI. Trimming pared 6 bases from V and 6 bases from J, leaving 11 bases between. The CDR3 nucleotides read TGTGCCAGCAGCGGAGACGGGGCTGAAGCTTTCTTT. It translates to CASSGDGAEAFF.

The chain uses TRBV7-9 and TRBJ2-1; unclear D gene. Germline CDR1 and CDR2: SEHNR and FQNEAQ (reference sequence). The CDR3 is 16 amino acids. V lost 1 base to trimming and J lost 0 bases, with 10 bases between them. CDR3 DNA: TGTGCCAGCAGCTTAGGTCCTCGGAGCTCCTACAATGAGCAGTTCTTC. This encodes CASSLGPRSSYNEQFF.

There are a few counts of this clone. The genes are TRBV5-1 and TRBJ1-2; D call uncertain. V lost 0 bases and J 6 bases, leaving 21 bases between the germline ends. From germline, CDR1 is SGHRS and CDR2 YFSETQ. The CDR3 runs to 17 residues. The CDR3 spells CASSLASGSSSGDGYTF. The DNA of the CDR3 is TGCGCCAGCAGCTTGGCCTCGGGTTCCTCGTCCGGTGATGGCTACACCTTC.

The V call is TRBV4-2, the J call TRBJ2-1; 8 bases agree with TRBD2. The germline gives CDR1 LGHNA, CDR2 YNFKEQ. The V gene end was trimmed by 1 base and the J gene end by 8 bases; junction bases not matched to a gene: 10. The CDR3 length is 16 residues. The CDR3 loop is CASSQAGGSGSDEQFF. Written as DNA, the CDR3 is TGTGCCAGCAGCCAAGCGGGGGGGAGCGGGAGCGATGAGCAGTTCTTC.

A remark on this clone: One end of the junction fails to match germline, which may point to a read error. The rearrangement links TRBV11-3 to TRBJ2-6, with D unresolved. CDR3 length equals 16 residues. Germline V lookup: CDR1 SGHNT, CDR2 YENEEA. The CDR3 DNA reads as TGTGCCAGCAGCCTAGATTCGGGTGCCGGGGCCAACGTCCTGACTTTC. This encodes CASSLDSGAGANVLTF.